These 21 T cell receptor beta chains originate from one sample sequenced in a study of OX40 agonist ivuxolimab in advanced cancers. TCRdb keeps only in-frame clones here, not all; method: immunoSEQ multiplex PCR. The table records 30,000 or so clones, roughly nine tenths of them present only once. The sequences come from CD4+ or CD8+ T cells sorted from blood, collected in a trial of the OX40 agonist ivuxolimab. These receptors originate from an adult with an advanced solid tumor such as melanoma, head and neck, liver or kidney cancer.

V gene TRBV7-9 combines with J gene TRBJ1-4, with unresolved D. The germline gives CDR1 SEHNR, CDR2 FQNEAQ (reference sequence). There are 15 residues in the CDR3. V lost 0 bases and J lost 8, with 13 bases in between. The CDR3 nucleotides are TGTGCCAGCAGCTTAGCTCTTGGACTGGGGGAAAAACTGTTTTTT. Translated, it gives CASSLALGLGEKLFF.

The chain is built from TRBV9 and TRBJ2-7, with 11 bases identical to TRBD2. V was clipped by 3 bases and J by 0 bases; unmatched bases: 2. Germline values: CDR1 SGDLS, CDR2 YYNGEE. This CDR3 has 15 residues. Here the CDR3 reads CASSEGLADSYEQYF. The CDR3, as DNA: TGTGCCAGCAGCGAGGGACTAGCGGACTCCTACGAGCAGTACTTC.

The DNA for the CDR3 is TGCGCCAACCTTGGGCAGAACACCGGGGAGCTGTTTTTT. Residues: CANLGQNTGELFF. The chain is built from TRBV10-2 and TRBJ2-2; D remains ambiguous. V was shortened by 10 bases and J by 1 base, with 10 bases between the two germline ends. This CDR3 is 13 amino acids long. CDR1 and CDR2 from the germline V gene are WSHSY and SAAADI.

The V call is TRBV9, the J call TRBJ2-1, with TRBD2 identical over 15 bases. V shed 4 bases, J shed 6 bases, and the junction held 5 bases outside the gene matches. Looked up from germline, CDR1 is SGDLS and CDR2 is YYNGEE. The CDR3 covers 16 residues. CDR3 region: CASSPTGLAGGNEQFF. The CDR3 nucleotides read TGTGCCAGCAGCCCTACGGGACTAGCGGGAGGCAATGAGCAGTTCTTC.

This clone has more than one count but fewer than ten. The rearrangement joins TRBV29-1 to TRBJ1-2; the D gene is possibly TRBD1 (5 bases). The V and J ends lost 4 bases and 1 base respectively, with 7 bases between them. The CDR3 is made up of 12 amino acids. Germline V lookup: CDR1 SQVTM, CDR2 ANQGSEA. CDR3 residues: CSVGDSNYGYTF. CDR3 DNA sequence: TGCAGCGTTGGTGACAGTAACTATGGCTACACCTTC.

The CDR3 bases are TGTGCCAGCAGCGAAACGCCGTTTAATTCACCCCTCCACTTT. This translates into CASSETPFNSPLHF. The chain employs TRBV7-9 and TRBJ1-6; D ambiguous. The germline CDR1 and CDR2 sequences are SEHNR and FQNEAQ (reference sequence). V gave up 5 bases and J gave up 6 bases, with 11 bases separating them. The CDR3 has 14 residues.

V gene TRBV7-2 combines with J gene TRBJ1-4, with a weak D call TRBD1 (6 bases). The CDR3 is 16 amino acids. V gave up 5 bases and J gave up 1 base, with 14 bases separating them. Germline values: CDR1 SGHTA, CDR2 FQGNSA. The CDR3 nucleotides read TGTGCCAGCAGCCCCCCGGGACAACTAACTAATGAAAAACTGTTTTTT. Residues: CASSPPGQLTNEKLFF.

The chain joins TRBV28 to TRBJ1-1; TRBD1 agrees at 9 bases. The germline V gene encodes CDR1 MDHEN and CDR2 SYDVKM. The CDR3 sequence is 15 residues long. The V gene end was trimmed by 5 bases and the J gene end by 4 bases; junction bases not matched to a gene: 8. The CDR3 region is CASSPRDRESTEAFF. The CDR3, as DNA: TGTGCCAGCAGTCCCCGGGACAGGGAGAGCACTGAAGCTTTCTTT.

The rearrangement uses TRBV30 and TRBJ1-2; D ambiguous. CDR3 length: 11 amino acids. In germline, CDR1 is GTSNPN, CDR2 SVGIG (reference sequence). V shed 4 bases and J shed 5 bases, with 8 bases lying between them. The CDR3 DNA reads as TGTGCCTGGATGATGGGGTATGGCTACACCTTC. Protein product: CAWMMGYGYTF.

The rearrangement joins TRBV11-2 to TRBJ2-1, with 7 bases aligning to TRBD2. The CDR3 covers 17 residues. CDR1 and CDR2 (germline): SGHAT, FQNNGV. V was pared by 1 base and J by 2 bases, with 8 bases of the junction left unmatched. CDR3 DNA: TGTGCCAGCAGCTTAGTAGGACTAGGAATGACCTACAATGAGCAGTTCTTC. Translated: CASSLVGLGMTYNEQFF.

V and J are TRBV4-3 and TRBJ1-1, with a possible D match to TRBD1 (5 bases). Germline V gene sequence: CDR1 LGHNA, CDR2 YSLEER. V gave up 4 bases and J gave up 1 base, with 10 bases separating them. This CDR3 region has 14 residues. Here the CDR3 DNA reads TGCGCCAGCAGCCCTGGGGACGGGAACACTGAAGCTTTCTTT. Residues: CASSPGDGNTEAFF.

This clone was detected only a few times. CDR3 in amino acids: CASSLTGVNTEAFF. The CDR3, as DNA: TGTGCCAGCAGCTTGACAGGGGTGAACACTGAAGCTTTCTTT. This chain joins TRBV5-4 and TRBJ1-1; 7 nucleotides agree with TRBD1. The germline CDR1 and CDR2 sequences are SGHNT and YYREEE (reference sequence). The CDR3 totals 14 residues. Trimming removed 1 base from V and 0 bases from J; junction bases left unmatched: 0.

The V call is TRBV19, the J call TRBJ1-1; tentative D call: TRBD1 (5 bases). The V end lost 7 bases, the J end lost 4 bases, and 19 bases lay between the germline ends. The germline V gene has CDR1 LNHDA and CDR2 SQIVND (reference sequence). The CDR3 runs to 15 residues. The CDR3 coding sequence is TGTGCCAGTACCTTAGGACGGGGCGGGACCACTGAAGCTTTCTTT. It is translated as CASTLGRGGTTEAFF.

V usage is TRBV7-9 and J usage is TRBJ2-3; TRBD1 might be the D (6 bases). The V gene lost 8 bases and the J gene lost 2 bases, with 11 bases spanning the gap. CDR1 is SEHNR, CDR2 FQNEAQ, per germline (reference sequence). This CDR3 is 13 amino acids long. In DNA form, the CDR3 reads TGTGCCAGCTTAGGACAGATCACAGATACGCAGTATTTT. It is translated as CASLGQITDTQYF.

V is TRBV7-2 and J is TRBJ1-5; no clear D gene. Looked up from germline, CDR1 is SGHTA and CDR2 is FQGNSA. This CDR3 region has 15 residues. V lost 1 base and J 0 bases, leaving 7 bases between the germline ends. CDR3 DNA: TGTGCCAGCAGCTTAGGGATCCATAGCAATCAGCCCCAGCATTTT. Protein product: CASSLGIHSNQPQHF.

The V gene is TRBV7-9, the J gene TRBJ2-1, with TRBD2 matching over 12 bases. CDR3 size: 15 residues. Germline CDR1 reads SEHNR; CDR2 reads FQNEAQ (reference sequence). With 5 bases clipped from V and 6 bases from J, the junction kept 5 bases outside the gene matches. The CDR3 loop reads CASSPLTSGSNEQFF. CDR3 bases: TGTGCCAGCAGCCCTTTGACTAGCGGGAGCAATGAGCAGTTCTTC.

This sequence joins TRBV6-5 and TRBJ1-1; 7 bases align to TRBD1. The CDR3 covers 14 residues. The J segment lost 7 bases and the V segment lost 2 bases, leaving 7 bases of the junction unmatched. Germline CDR1 is MNHEY and CDR2 is SVGAGI. CDR3 amino acids: CASSYGQAGGEAFF. The CDR3 bases are TGTGCCAGCAGTTACGGACAGGCAGGGGGTGAAGCTTTCTTT.

This chain connects TRBV16 to TRBJ2-3; 8 positions match TRBD2. CDR3 length equals 18 residues. The junction had 10 bases not matched to a gene; V was cut back by 0 bases and J by 2 bases. In germline, CDR1 is KGHSY, CDR2 FQNENV. CDR3 nucleotide sequence: TGTGCCAGCAGCCAATCGATCTCGGGTAGCGGGATCACAGATACGCAGTATTTT. Translated, it gives CASSQSISGSGITDTQYF. Full variable domain (missing parts from reference TRBV16 and TRBJ2-3): GEEVAQTPKHLVRGEGQKAKLYCAPIKGHSYVFWYQQVLKNEFKFLISFQNENVFDETGMPKERFSAKCLPNSPCSLEIQATKLEDSAVYFCASSQSISGSGITDTQYFGPGTRLTVL.

The rearrangement links TRBV4-3 to TRBJ2-1; D unresolved. Germline loops: CDR1 LGHNA, CDR2 YSLEER. This CDR3 is 14 amino acids long. Trimming removed 0 bases from V and 5 bases from J, with 8 bases in between. The chain's CDR3 is CASSQDLSHNEQFF. The CDR3 bases are TGCGCCAGCAGCCAAGATCTTTCCCACAATGAGCAGTTCTTC.

This sequence joins TRBV15 and TRBJ2-5; 10 bases are a match to TRBD2. The CDR3 runs to 17 residues. Germline assignment: CDR1 LNHNV and CDR2 YYDKDF (reference sequence). Trimming at V came to 0 bases and at J to 1 base, leaving 5 bases not matched to a gene. For the CDR3, the DNA is TGTGCCACCAGCAGAGAAGGCCTAGCGGGGGTCCAAGAGACCCAGTACTTC. The encoded protein is CATSREGLAGVQETQYF.

The chain employs TRBV10-2 and TRBJ2-2; D assignment may be TRBD1 or TRBD2 (6 bases each). Germline loops: CDR1 WSHSY, CDR2 SAAADI. The V gene lost 4 bases and the J gene lost 3 bases, with 18 bases spanning the gap. The length of the CDR3 is 17 residues. CDR3 sequence: CASSVPLWGADTGELFF. CDR3 coding DNA: TGCGCCAGCAGTGTCCCTTTATGGGGGGCAGACACCGGGGAGCTGTTTTTT.